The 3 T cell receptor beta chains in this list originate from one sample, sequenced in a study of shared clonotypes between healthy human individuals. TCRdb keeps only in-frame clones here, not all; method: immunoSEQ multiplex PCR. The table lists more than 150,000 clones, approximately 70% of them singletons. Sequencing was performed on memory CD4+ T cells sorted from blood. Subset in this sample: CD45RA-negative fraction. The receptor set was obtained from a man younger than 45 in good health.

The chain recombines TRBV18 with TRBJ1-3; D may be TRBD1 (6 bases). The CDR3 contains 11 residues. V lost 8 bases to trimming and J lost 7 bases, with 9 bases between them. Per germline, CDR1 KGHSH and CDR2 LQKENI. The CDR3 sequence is CASTQGNTIYF. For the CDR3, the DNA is TGTGCCAGCACTCAGGGGAACACCATATATTTT. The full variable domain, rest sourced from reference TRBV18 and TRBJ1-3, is NAGVMQNPRHLVRRRGQEARLRCSPMKGHSHVYWYRQLPEEGLKFMVYLQKENIIDESGMPKERFSAEFPKEGPSILRIQQVVRGDSAAYFCASTQGNTIYFGEGSWLTVV.

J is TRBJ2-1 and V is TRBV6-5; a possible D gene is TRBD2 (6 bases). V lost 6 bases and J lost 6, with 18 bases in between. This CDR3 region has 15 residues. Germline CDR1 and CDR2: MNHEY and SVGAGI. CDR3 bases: TGTGCCAGCAGAGAGCGGGCAGGACTATCCAATGAGCAGTTCTTC. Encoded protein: CASRERAGLSNEQFF.

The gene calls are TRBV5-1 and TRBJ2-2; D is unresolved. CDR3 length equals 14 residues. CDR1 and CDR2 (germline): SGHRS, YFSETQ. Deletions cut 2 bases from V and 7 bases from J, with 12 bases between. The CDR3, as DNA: TGCGCCAGCAGCTTAGCCACTCTAGGCGGGGAGCTGTTTTTT. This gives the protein CASSLATLGGELFF.